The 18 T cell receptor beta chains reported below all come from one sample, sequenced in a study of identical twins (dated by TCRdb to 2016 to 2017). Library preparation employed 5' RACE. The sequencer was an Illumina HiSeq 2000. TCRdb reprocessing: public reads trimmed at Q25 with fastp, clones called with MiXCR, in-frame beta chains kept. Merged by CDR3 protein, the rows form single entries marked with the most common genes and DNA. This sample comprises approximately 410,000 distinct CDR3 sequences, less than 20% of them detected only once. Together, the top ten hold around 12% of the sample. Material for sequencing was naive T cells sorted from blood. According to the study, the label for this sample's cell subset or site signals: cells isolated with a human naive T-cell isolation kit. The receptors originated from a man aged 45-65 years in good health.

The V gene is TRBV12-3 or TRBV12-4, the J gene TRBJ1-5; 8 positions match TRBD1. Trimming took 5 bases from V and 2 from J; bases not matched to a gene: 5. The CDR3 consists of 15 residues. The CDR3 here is CASSRGQGGNQPQHF. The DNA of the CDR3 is TGTGCCAGCAGTCGTGGACAGGGTGGCAATCAGCCCCAGCATTTT.

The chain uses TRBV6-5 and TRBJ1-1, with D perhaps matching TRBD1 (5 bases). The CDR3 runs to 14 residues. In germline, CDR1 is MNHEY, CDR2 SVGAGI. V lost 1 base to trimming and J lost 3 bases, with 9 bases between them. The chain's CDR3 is CASSYFGADTEAFF. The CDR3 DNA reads TGTGCCAGCAGTTACTTCGGGGCGGACACTGAAGCTTTCTTT.

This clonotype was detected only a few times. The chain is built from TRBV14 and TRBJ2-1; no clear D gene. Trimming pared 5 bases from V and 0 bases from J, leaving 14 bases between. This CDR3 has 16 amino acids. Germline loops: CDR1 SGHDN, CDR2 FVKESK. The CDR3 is CASSKRAPLSYNEQFF. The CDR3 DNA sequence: TGTGCCAGCAGCAAAAGGGCCCCCCTCTCCTACAATGAGCAGTTCTTC.

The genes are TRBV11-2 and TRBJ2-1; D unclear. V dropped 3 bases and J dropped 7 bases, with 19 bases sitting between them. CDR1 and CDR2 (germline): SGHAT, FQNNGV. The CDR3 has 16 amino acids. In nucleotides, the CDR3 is TGTGCCAGCAGCTTGCGCCCTCATCGGCCGGCGAATGAGCAGTTCTTC. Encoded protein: CASSLRPHRPANEQFF.

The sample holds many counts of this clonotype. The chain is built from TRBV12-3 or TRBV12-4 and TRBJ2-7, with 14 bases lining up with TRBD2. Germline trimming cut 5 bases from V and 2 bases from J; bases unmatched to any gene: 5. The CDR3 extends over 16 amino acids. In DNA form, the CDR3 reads TGTGCCAGCAGTCCGGGACTAGCGGGGGTAACCTACGAGCAGTACTTC. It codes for CASSPGLAGVTYEQYF.

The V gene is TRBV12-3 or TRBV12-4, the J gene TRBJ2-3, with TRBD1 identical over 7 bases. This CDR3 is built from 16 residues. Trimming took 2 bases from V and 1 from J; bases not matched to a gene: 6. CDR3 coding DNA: TGTGCCAGCAGTTTAAATAGAGGACAGGGCACAGATACGCAGTATTTT. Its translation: CASSLNRGQGTDTQYF.

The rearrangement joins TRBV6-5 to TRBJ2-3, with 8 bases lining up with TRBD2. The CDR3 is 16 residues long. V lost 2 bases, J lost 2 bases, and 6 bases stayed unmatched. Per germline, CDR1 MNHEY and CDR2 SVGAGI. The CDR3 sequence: CASSYLRGGYTDTQYF. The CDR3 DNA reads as TGTGCCAGCAGTTACCTTCGGGGGGGCTACACAGATACGCAGTATTTT.

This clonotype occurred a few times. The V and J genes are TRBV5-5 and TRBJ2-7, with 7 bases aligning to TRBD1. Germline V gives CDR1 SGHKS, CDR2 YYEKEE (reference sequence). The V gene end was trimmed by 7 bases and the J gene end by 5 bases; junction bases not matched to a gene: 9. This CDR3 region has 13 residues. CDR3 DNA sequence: TGTGCCAGCGCTCCGAGGGGGCGGGACGAGCAGTACTTC. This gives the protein CASAPRGRDEQYF.

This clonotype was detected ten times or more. DNA for the CDR3: TGTGCCAGCATCGGGACTAGCGGAGACAATGAGCAGTTCTTC. This translates into CASIGTSGDNEQFF. The rearrangement uses TRBV27 and TRBJ2-1; TRBD2 agrees at 11 bases. Trimming at V came to 7 bases and at J to 5 bases, leaving 4 bases not matched to a gene. This CDR3 has 14 residues. Germline lookup yields CDR1 MNHEY and CDR2 SMNVEV (reference sequence).

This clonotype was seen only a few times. CDR3 nucleotides: TGCGCCAGCAGCCAAGATCGACTAGCGGGAGGGCTTGGCACAGATACGCAGTATTTT. It codes for CASSQDRLAGGLGTDTQYF. The V call is TRBV4-3, the J call TRBJ2-3, with TRBD2 matching 14 bases. From germline, CDR1 is LGHNA and CDR2 YSLEER. V lost 0 bases, J lost 1 base, and 6 bases stayed unmatched. CDR3 size: 19 residues.

The CDR3 sequence is CASSLTGSTTNEKLFF. The CDR3 region has the DNA TGCGCCAGCAGCTTGACAGGAAGTACAACTAATGAAAAACTGTTTTTT. This chain connects TRBV5-1 to TRBJ1-4, with a weak D call TRBD1 (5 bases). This CDR3 has 16 amino acids. Germline values: CDR1 SGHRS, CDR2 YFSETQ. The germline V and J ends were trimmed by 1 base and 0 bases, with 10 bases remaining between them. The full variable domain, with the rest looked up from reference TRBV5-1 and TRBJ1-4, is KAGVTQTPRYLIKTRGQQVTLSCSPISGHRSVSWYQQTPGQGLQFLFEYFSETQRNKGNFPGRFSGRQFSNSRSEMNVSTLELGDSALYLCASSLTGSTTNEKLFFGSGTQLSVL.

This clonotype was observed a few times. The CDR3 DNA reads TGCGCCAGCAGGGAGACCCTCCCCTACGAGCAGTACTTC. This encodes CASRETLPYEQYF. V is TRBV5-1 and J is TRBJ2-7; no firm D call. Trimming took off 5 bases at V and 2 bases at J, with 11 bases between the two ends. Germline CDR1 reads SGHRS; CDR2 reads YFSETQ. CDR3 size: 13 residues. Full variable domain (outside the CDR3, taken from reference TRBV5-1 and TRBJ2-7): KAGVTQTPRYLIKTRGQQVTLSCSPISGHRSVSWYQQTPGQGLQFLFEYFSETQRNKGNFPGRFSGRQFSNSRSEMNVSTLELGDSALYLCASRETLPYEQYFGPGTRLTVT.

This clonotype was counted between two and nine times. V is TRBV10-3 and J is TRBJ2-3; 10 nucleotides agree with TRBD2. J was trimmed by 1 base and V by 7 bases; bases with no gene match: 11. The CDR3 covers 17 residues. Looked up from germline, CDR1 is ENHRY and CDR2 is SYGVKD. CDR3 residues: CAITDGAGGRGTDTQYF. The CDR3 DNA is TGTGCCATCACCGATGGAGCGGGAGGGCGAGGCACAGATACGCAGTATTTT.

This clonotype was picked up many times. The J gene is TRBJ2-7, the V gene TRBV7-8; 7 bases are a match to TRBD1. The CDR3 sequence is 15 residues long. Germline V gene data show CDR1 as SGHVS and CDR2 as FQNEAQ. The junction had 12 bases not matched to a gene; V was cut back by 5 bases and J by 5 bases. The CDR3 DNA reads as TGTGCCAGCAGCCCTCGACAGGGTTCTGACGACGAGCAGTACTTC. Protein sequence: CASSPRQGSDDEQYF.

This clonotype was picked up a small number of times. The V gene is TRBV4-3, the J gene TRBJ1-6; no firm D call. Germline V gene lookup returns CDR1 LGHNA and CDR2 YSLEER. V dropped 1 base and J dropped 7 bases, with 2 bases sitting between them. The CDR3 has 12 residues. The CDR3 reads CASSQVNSPLHF. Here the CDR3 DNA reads TGCGCCAGCAGCCAAGTCAATTCACCCCTCCACTTT.

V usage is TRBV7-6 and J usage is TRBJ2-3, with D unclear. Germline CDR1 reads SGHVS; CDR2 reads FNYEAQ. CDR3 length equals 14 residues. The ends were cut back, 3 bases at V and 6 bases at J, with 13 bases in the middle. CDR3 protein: CASSFGTHTDTQYF. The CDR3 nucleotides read TGTGCCAGCAGCTTCGGCACACACACTGATACGCAGTATTTT.

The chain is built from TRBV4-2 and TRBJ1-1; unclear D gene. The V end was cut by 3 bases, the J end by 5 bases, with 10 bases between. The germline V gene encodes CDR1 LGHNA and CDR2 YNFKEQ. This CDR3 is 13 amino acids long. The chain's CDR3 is CASSHPTETEAFF. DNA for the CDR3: TGTGCCAGCAGCCACCCCACAGAGACTGAAGCTTTCTTT.

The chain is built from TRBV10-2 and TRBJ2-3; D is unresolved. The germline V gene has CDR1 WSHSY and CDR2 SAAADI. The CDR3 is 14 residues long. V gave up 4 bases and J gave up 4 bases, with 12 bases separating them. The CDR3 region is CASSVGGRADTQYF. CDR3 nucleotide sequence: TGCGCCAGCAGTGTTGGCGGCCGGGCAGATACGCAGTATTTT.